The 11 T cell receptor beta chains below come from one sample, sequenced in a study of T-cell reconstitution after alpha-beta-depleted transplantation in children. Preparation of the TCRbeta library was carried out with unique molecular identifiers. MiXCR, applied by TCRdb to the PCR reads, yields one record per CDR3 protein. The sample yields approximately 200,000 distinct CDR3 sequences, roughly 15% seen once. The sequences come from PBMCs from the stem cell graft donor, collected from the stem cell graft. The origin of the receptors is a human donor who donated a stem cell graft to a child with acute lymphoblastic leukemia.

The chain recombines TRBV9 with TRBJ2-7; D tentatively reads TRBD1 or TRBD2 (6 bases each). Germline loops: CDR1 SGDLS, CDR2 YYNGEE. The CDR3 length is 14 residues. Deletions cut 4 bases from V and 2 bases from J, with 13 bases between. CDR3 DNA sequence: TGTGCCAGCAGCCGTGGAGGGGGGACCTACGAGCAGTACTTC. It yields the protein CASSRGGGTYEQYF.

This clonotype was seen once. The chain joins TRBV20-1 to TRBJ1-2; tentatively, D is TRBD1 (6 bases). The length of the CDR3 is 16 residues. V gave up 0 bases and J gave up 4 bases, with 18 bases separating them. CDR1 is DFQATT and CDR2 is SNEGSKA in the germline V gene (reference sequence). CDR3 protein: CSARELETGGGYGYTF. The CDR3 DNA reads as TGCAGTGCTAGAGAGTTGGAAACTGGGGGCGGCTATGGCTACACCTTC.

This clonotype has ten or more counts. V is TRBV29-1 and J is TRBJ1-2; the D is unclear. The CDR3 has 13 residues. CDR1 is SQVTM and CDR2 is ANQGSEA in the germline V gene. Trimming took 3 bases from V and 1 from J, leaving 9 bases between them. CDR3 bases: TGCAGCGTTGAGGCACAGATTAACTATGGCTACACCTTC. It encodes CSVEAQINYGYTF.

A note on this clonotype: Mismatch with germline at one junction end may stem from a read error. This sequence joins TRBV12-3 or TRBV12-4 and TRBJ2-5, with 13 bases fitting TRBD2. This CDR3 comprises 18 residues. The CDR3 DNA is TGTGCCTGCAGCCTCCGAGATTCGACTAGCGGGAGGATGGAGACCCAGTACTTC. This codes for CACSLRDSTSGRMETQYF.

This clonotype was picked up many times. V gene TRBV5-1 combines with J gene TRBJ1-2; no firm D call. Trimming left V 3 bases short and J 0 bases short, with 9 bases between. Germline assignment: CDR1 SGHRS and CDR2 YFSETQ. The CDR3 totals 14 residues. The CDR3 loop reads CASSSTPSNYGYTF. CDR3 DNA sequence: TGCGCCAGCAGCTCGACACCTTCTAACTATGGCTACACCTTC. Drawing the rest from reference TRBV5-1 and TRBJ1-2, the complete variable domain is KAGVTQTPRYLIKTRGQQVTLSCSPISGHRSVSWYQQTPGQGLQFLFEYFSETQRNKGNFPGRFSGRQFSNSRSEMNVSTLELGDSALYLCASSSTPSNYGYTFGSGTRLTVV.

This clonotype was observed a few times. The rearrangement joins TRBV7-8 to TRBJ2-1, with unresolved D. This CDR3 is built from 17 residues. Trimming shortened V by 5 bases and J by 2 bases, and 19 bases separated the two germline ends. From germline, CDR1 is SGHVS and CDR2 FQNEAQ. The CDR3 DNA reads TGTGCCAGCAGCAGGATAGCCCCGGACCGAGCCTACAATGAGCAGTTCTTC. The encoded protein is CASSRIAPDRAYNEQFF. The whole variable domain, remainder taken from reference TRBV7-8 and TRBJ2-1, is GAGVSQSPRYKVAKRGQDVALRCDPISGHVSLFWYQQALGQGPEFLTYFQNEAQLDKSGLPSDRFFAERPEGSVSTLKIQRTQQEDSAVYLCASSRIAPDRAYNEQFFGPGTRLTVL.

This clonotype was recorded at least ten times. The chain is built from TRBV10-2 and TRBJ2-5; the D call may be TRBD1 or TRBD2 (5 bases each). Trimming cost V 5 bases and J 7 bases, with 20 bases left between them. CDR3 length equals 15 residues. Germline V lookup: CDR1 WSHSY, CDR2 SAAADI. CDR3 sequence (DNA): TGCGCCAGCAGTCCATCCGGGACCCCGCAGGGGACCCAGTACTTC. Protein product: CASSPSGTPQGTQYF.

V usage is TRBV20-1 and J usage is TRBJ2-1, with 10 bases lining up with TRBD2. The J segment lost 5 bases and the V segment lost 7 bases, leaving 11 bases of the junction unmatched. Germline V CDR1 and CDR2: DFQATT, SNEGSKA (reference sequence). The CDR3 loop spans 15 amino acids. CDR3 sequence (DNA): TGCAGTGTCTACTCTAGCGGGAGTGTCCACAATGAGCAGTTCTTC. It codes for CSVYSSGSVHNEQFF.

The chain employs TRBV7-2 and TRBJ2-2; 8 nucleotides match TRBD2. The J segment lost 5 bases and the V segment lost 4 bases, leaving 9 bases of the junction unmatched. Germline-derived CDR1 and CDR2 are SGHTA and FQGNSA. There are 16 residues in the CDR3. CDR3 amino acids: CASSSPGLGRTGELFF. The CDR3 region has the DNA TGTGCCAGCAGCTCCCCGGGACTAGGCCGTACCGGGGAGCTGTTTTTT.

This clonotype was found a few times. The rearrangement joins TRBV5-1 to TRBJ2-6, with D perhaps matching TRBD2 (5 bases). Looked up from germline, CDR1 is SGHRS and CDR2 is YFSETQ. Trimming removed 4 bases at V and 4 bases at J, with 12 bases between. CDR3 size: 15 residues. CDR3 in amino acids: CASSNRTSGANVLTF. CDR3 DNA: TGCGCCAGCAGCAATAGGACTTCAGGGGCCAACGTCCTGACTTTC.

This clonotype has ten or more counts. The chain employs TRBV29-1 and TRBJ1-1; TRBD1 agrees at 7 bases. The germline V gene encodes CDR1 SQVTM and CDR2 ANQGSEA. CDR3 length: 12 residues. With 7 bases clipped from V and 1 base from J, the junction kept 3 bases outside the gene matches. For the CDR3, the DNA is TGCAGCGCGGACAGGCCGAACACTGAAGCTTTCTTT. This encodes CSADRPNTEAFF.